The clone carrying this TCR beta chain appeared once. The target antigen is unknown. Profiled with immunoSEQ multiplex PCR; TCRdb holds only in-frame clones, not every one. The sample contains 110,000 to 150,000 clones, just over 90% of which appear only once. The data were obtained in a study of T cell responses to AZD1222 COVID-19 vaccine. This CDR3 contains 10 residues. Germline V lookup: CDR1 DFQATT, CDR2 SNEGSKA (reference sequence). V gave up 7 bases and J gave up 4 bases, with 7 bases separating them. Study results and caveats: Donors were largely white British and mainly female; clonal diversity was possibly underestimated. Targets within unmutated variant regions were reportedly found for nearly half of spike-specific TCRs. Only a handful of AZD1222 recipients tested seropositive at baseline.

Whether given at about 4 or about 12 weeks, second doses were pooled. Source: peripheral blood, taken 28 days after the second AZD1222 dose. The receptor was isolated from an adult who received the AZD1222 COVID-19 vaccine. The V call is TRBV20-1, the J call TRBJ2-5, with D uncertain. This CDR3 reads CSGFRETQYF. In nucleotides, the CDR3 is TGCAGTGGGTTTCGAGAGACCCAGTACTTC.